Listed here is a single T cell receptor (beta chain). Its antigen is undetermined. Here immunoSEQ multiplex PCR was the method, and the copy in TCRdb shows in-frame clones only, minus some. The sample includes about 410,000 clones, 88% seen only once; the top ten take 3.5%. Treatment given: 15 to 20 received Ad26.COV2.S at low or high dose, single or two shots; a few received placebo; per-sample allocation not given. Each sample was drawn 63 days after the first injection (of vaccine or placebo). Donation was by an adult aged 18-55 years who was in Boston. Spike of the Wuhan-strain SARS-CoV-2 was expressed by an Ad26 vector, which formed the vaccine. The data stem from a study of Ad26.COV2.S vaccination and SARS-CoV-2 variants. Regarding the study as a whole: Compared with placebo recipients, vaccine recipients had higher spike-specific TCR breadth. Vaccine and placebo recipients had comparable breadth of non-spike TCRs.

The receptor comes from a person aged 18-60 years who received the Ad26.COV2.S COVID-19 vaccine or a placebo. The source was peripheral blood, collected in a trial of Ad26.COV2.S vaccine versus placebo.

This CDR3 is CASSQALWDRGKWGAEAFF. The CDR3 nucleotides are TGCGCCAGCAGCCAAGCTCTGTGGGACAGGGGAAAATGGGGCGCTGAAGCTTTCTTT. This rearrangement joins TRBV4-1 to TRBJ1-1; 10 bases line up with TRBD1. The V gene end was trimmed by 1 base and the J gene end by 6 bases; junction bases not matched to a gene: 17. This CDR3 region has 19 residues. From germline, CDR1 is MGHRA and CDR2 YSYEKL.